Listed below are T cell receptor beta chains from one sample, sequenced in a study of cytomegalovirus exposure and HLA in healthy donors. The table came from immunoSEQ multiplex PCR; TCRdb's copy has only in-frame clones and leaves some out. In the table there are about 76,000 clones, just over 70% of which are singletons. Sequencing was carried out using PBMCs. These receptors originate from a man aged 55-75 years in good health and CMV-seropositive. CDR3s include the opening cysteine and the closing phenylalanine or tryptophan. D genes are given only for firm matches. Part of the rows lack a size; the others show once, few, many or a class for expanded clones.

v_call	clone_size	j_call	d_call	cdr3_aa	cdr3_nt
TRBV5-6	NA	TRBJ2-3	TRBD2	CASSAGDPGLHPQYF	TGTGCCAGCAGCGCGGGGGATCCCGGATTGCATCCGCAGTATTTT
TRBV28	NA	TRBJ2-5	TRBD2	CASSLTSGRPEAQYF	TGTGCCAGCAGTTTGACTAGCGGGAGGCCGGAGGCCCAGTACTTC
TRBV4-1	few	TRBJ2-5	TRBD2	CASSQDASGSSQETQYF	TGCGCCAGCAGCCAAGATGCTAGCGGGAGTTCCCAAGAGACCCAGTACTTC
TRBV7-9	NA	TRBJ1-4	NA	CASSLNTGSWEKLFF	TGTGCCAGCAGCCTAAACACAGGGAGTTGGGAAAAACTGTTTTTT
TRBV30	NA	TRBJ1-6	NA	CAWIGEGKVNSPLHF	TGTGCCTGGATAGGGGAGGGAAAAGTTAATTCACCCCTCCACTTT
TRBV2	NA	TRBJ2-1	TRBD1	CASSLDRVDEQFF	TGTGCCAGCAGCCTTGACAGGGTGGATGAGCAGTTCTTC
TRBV11-2	NA	TRBJ2-3	NA	CASSLKTGSSTDTQYF	TGTGCCAGCAGCTTAAAGACAGGCTCTAGCACAGATACGCAGTATTTT
TRBV6-5	NA	TRBJ1-6	NA	CASRIAQDSPLHF	TGTGCCAGCAGGATAGCGCAGGATTCACCCCTCCACTTT
TRBV11-2	once	TRBJ2-7	NA	CASSLGRVEQYF	TGTGCCAGCAGCTTAGGTCGTGTCGAGCAGTACTTC
TRBV7-2	NA	TRBJ2-7	TRBD1	CASSPRQGPYEQYF	TGTGCCAGCAGCCCCCGACAGGGGCCCTACGAGCAGTACTTC
TRBV14	NA	TRBJ2-7	TRBD1	CASSQIYRGLYEQYF	TGTGCCAGCAGCCAGATTTACAGGGGTCTCTACGAGCAGTACTTC
TRBV6-5	NA	TRBJ2-5	TRBD1	CASSGDSLGQETQYF	TGTGCCAGCAGCGGGGACAGCTTGGGGCAAGAGACCCAGTACTTC
TRBV7-3	NA	TRBJ1-1	TRBD1	CASSPGQGNTEAFF	TGTGCCAGCAGCCCTGGACAGGGGAACACTGAAGCTTTCTTT
TRBV6-6	NA	TRBJ2-7	NA	CASSYETVPTYEQYF	TGTGCCAGCAGTTACGAAACGGTGCCCACCTACGAGCAGTACTTC
TRBV19	NA	TRBJ2-3	NA	CASSIEISGADTQYF	TGTGCCAGTAGTATTGAGATTAGCGGAGCGGATACGCAGTATTTT
TRBV9	NA	TRBJ2-7	NA	CASSVGAESYEQYF	TGTGCCAGCAGCGTAGGGGCAGAGTCCTACGAGCAGTACTTC
TRBV5-1	NA	TRBJ1-4	TRBD1	CASSLGDRGNEKLFF	TGCGCCAGCAGCCTAGGGGACAGGGGTAATGAAAAACTGTTTTTT
TRBV7-3	once	TRBJ2-1	TRBD2	CASSLTFPGSGSYNEQFF	TGTGCCAGCAGCTTAACCTTCCCGGGTAGCGGGTCCTACAATGAGCAGTTCTTC
TRBV6-1	NA	TRBJ2-7	TRBD1	CASSEWDRGYEQYF	TGTGCCAGCAGTGAATGGGACAGGGGCTACGAGCAGTACTTC
TRBV30	NA	TRBJ2-3	TRBD2	CAWWTSGGMGTQYF	TGTGCCTGGTGGACTAGCGGGGGAATGGGCACGCAGTATTTT
TRBV29-1	once	TRBJ2-2	NA	CSGRANTGELFF	TGCAGCGGGCGGGCGAACACCGGGGAGCTGTTTTTT
TRBV7-7	NA	TRBJ2-5	NA	CASSLYSGQETQYF	TGTGCTAGCAGTCTGTATAGCGGTCAAGAGACCCAGTACTTC
TRBV27	NA	TRBJ2-5	NA	CASSLWVSGELRETQYF	TGTGCCAGCAGTTTATGGGTAAGCGGTGAGTTGAGGGAGACCCAGTACTTC
TRBV7-9	NA	TRBJ2-3	NA	CASSLRLGPTDTQYF	TGTGCCAGCAGCTTAAGACTAGGACCGACAGATACGCAGTATTTT
TRBV10-2	NA	TRBJ2-3	TRBD1	CASSIGTGGDTQYF	TGCGCCAGCAGCATAGGGACAGGGGGAGATACGCAGTATTTT
TRBV5-5	few	TRBJ2-5	NA	CASSWGRGFRETQYF	TGTGCCAGCAGCTGGGGAAGGGGGTTTCGAGAGACCCAGTACTTC
TRBV28	NA	TRBJ2-1	TRBD1	CASSLATGGEVRNEQFF	TGTGCCAGCAGTTTAGCCACAGGGGGCGAGGTAAGGAATGAGCAGTTCTTC
TRBV27	NA	TRBJ1-5	TRBD1	CASRAGTEDSNQPQHF	TGTGCCAGCAGGGCCGGGACAGAAGATAGCAATCAGCCCCAGCATTTT
TRBV9	NA	TRBJ2-3	TRBD2	CASSVVGGLAGDTQYF	TGTGCCAGCAGCGTAGTAGGGGGACTAGCGGGAGATACGCAGTATTTT
TRBV11-3	NA	TRBJ1-6	NA	CASSQLNGSPLHF	TGTGCCAGCAGCCAATTAAACGGGTCACCCCTCCACTTT
TRBV12-1	NA	TRBJ1-2	NA	CASPDRPNYGYTF	TGTGCCAGCCCTGACAGACCGAACTATGGCTACACCTTC
TRBV9	NA	TRBJ2-3	TRBD1	CASSLGTGRSSTDTQYF	TGTGCCAGCAGCTTGGGGACAGGCCGCTCCTCTACAGATACGCAGTATTTT
TRBV7-2	NA	TRBJ1-6	NA	CASSLPTRVNSPLHF	TGTGCCAGCAGCTTACCCACCAGGGTGAATTCACCCCTCCACTTT
TRBV7-9	NA	TRBJ1-3	TRBD1	CASTPSPGGTGNTIYF	TGTGCCAGCACCCCTTCCCCAGGGGGTACTGGAAACACCATATATTTT
TRBV5-1	NA	TRBJ2-7	TRBD1	CASSTPTGQSEQYF	TGCGCCAGCAGCACACCGACAGGGCAGAGCGAGCAGTACTTC
TRBV9	NA	TRBJ1-1	TRBD1	CASSVRTGERAFF	TGTGCCAGCAGCGTCCGGACAGGGGAAAGGGCTTTCTTT
TRBV19	few	TRBJ2-2	NA	CASRGRSTGELFF	TGTGCCAGTAGGGGTAGGAGCACCGGGGAGCTGTTTTTT
TRBV19	NA	TRBJ2-7	NA	CASSIRASGEQYF	TGTGCCAGTAGTATCAGGGCCTCTGGGGAGCAGTACTTC
TRBV30	NA	TRBJ1-2	TRBD1	CAWSVLQGAQGYTF	TGTGCCTGGAGTGTCCTCCAGGGGGCGCAAGGCTACACCTTC
TRBV9	NA	TRBJ2-1	NA	CASSPRVRGDDNEQFF	TGTGCCAGCAGCCCCCGGGTGCGCGGGGACGACAATGAGCAGTTCTTC
TRBV6-4	few	TRBJ2-3	TRBD2	CASSQGLEADTQYF	TGTGCCAGCAGCCAAGGACTAGAGGCAGATACGCAGTATTTT
TRBV7-9	once	TRBJ1-2	NA	CASSPSTGKGYTF	TGTGCCAGCAGCCCCTCGACGGGGAAAGGCTACACCTTC
TRBV15	NA	TRBJ1-2	TRBD1	CATSPGTVYGYTF	TGTGCCACCAGTCCCGGGACAGTCTATGGCTACACCTTC